A selection of T cell receptor beta chains follows, all from one sample in a study of identical twins. TCRdb independently ran MiXCR on the 5' RACE reads; one entry per CDR3 protein. The sample includes approximately 230,000 distinct CDR3 sequences, over 12% of them seen just once. Sequenced: memory (CD45RO+) T cells sorted from blood. The receptors come from a woman between 18 and 29 years old in good health. Both conserved end residues are trimmed from each CDR3. Each record gives: CDR3 length, V gene, clone size, CDR3 protein. Not every row has a clone size; where given, it reads once, few, many or a size class.

CDR3 length: 16
V gene: TRBV11-2
clone size: few
CDR3 protein: ASSLLAGAYSGANVLT

CDR3 length: 15
V gene: TRBV27
clone size: once
CDR3 protein: ASSFLGGGSGANVLT

CDR3 length: 14
V gene: TRBV4-1
clone size: few
CDR3 protein: ASSQVLQGFQETQY

CDR3 length: 12
V gene: TRBV5-6
clone size: NA
CDR3 protein: ASSAGGAMNTQY

CDR3 length: 10
V gene: TRBV28
clone size: few
CDR3 protein: ASGGRGYGYT

CDR3 length: 11
V gene: TRBV7-9
clone size: NA
CDR3 protein: ASRFLRNTEAF

CDR3 length: 14
V gene: TRBV5-1
clone size: NA
CDR3 protein: ASSSPNSVSGNEQF

CDR3 length: 12
V gene: TRBV6-1
clone size: NA
CDR3 protein: ASSRQGFGAEAF

CDR3 length: 15
V gene: TRBV10-1
clone size: few
CDR3 protein: ASSEGASGGTYNEQF

CDR3 length: 14
V gene: TRBV12-3/TRBV12-4
clone size: few
CDR3 protein: ASSLARQLVVNEQF

CDR3 length: 12
V gene: TRBV7-2
clone size: NA
CDR3 protein: ASSLKGQAYGYT

CDR3 length: 15
V gene: TRBV4-3
clone size: NA
CDR3 protein: ASSQEWQGVRSYEQY

CDR3 length: 13
V gene: TRBV7-9
clone size: NA
CDR3 protein: ASSVWGLGTYEQY

CDR3 length: 11
V gene: TRBV7-8
clone size: once
CDR3 protein: ASSPQGWETQY

CDR3 length: 14
V gene: TRBV7-9
clone size: few
CDR3 protein: ASSFSQGLSTDTQY

CDR3 length: 9
V gene: TRBV5-1
clone size: many
CDR3 protein: ASSLEYEQF

CDR3 length: 11
V gene: TRBV7-8
clone size: few
CDR3 protein: ASSGGGVTEAF

CDR3 length: 13
V gene: TRBV20-1
clone size: NA
CDR3 protein: SASPSTDSNQPQH

CDR3 length: 12
V gene: TRBV20-1
clone size: NA
CDR3 protein: SAGSRQERYEQY

CDR3 length: 13
V gene: TRBV7-2
clone size: NA
CDR3 protein: ASSLVSQQQETQY

CDR3 length: 11
V gene: TRBV29-1
clone size: many
CDR3 protein: SVVGQTNYGYT

CDR3 length: 13
V gene: TRBV4-1
clone size: NA
CDR3 protein: ASSQGGVHTGELF

CDR3 length: 11
V gene: TRBV20-1
clone size: NA
CDR3 protein: SAWTSRVYEQY

CDR3 length: 12
V gene: TRBV20-1
clone size: many
CDR3 protein: SVAGDTSGNTIY

CDR3 length: 12
V gene: TRBV2
clone size: few
CDR3 protein: ASSFDRGNTEAF

CDR3 length: 13
V gene: TRBV5-5
clone size: many
CDR3 protein: ASSLTGGRTYEQY

CDR3 length: 10
V gene: TRBV20-1
clone size: many
CDR3 protein: SASQTLDTQY

CDR3 length: 12
V gene: TRBV7-9
clone size: few
CDR3 protein: ASSSLGGTGELF

CDR3 length: 12
V gene: TRBV20-1
clone size: few
CDR3 protein: SAKPGLVLDTQY

CDR3 length: 12
V gene: TRBV20-1
clone size: few
CDR3 protein: SAKQGSRTDTQY

CDR3 length: 13
V gene: TRBV6-2/TRBV6-3
clone size: few
CDR3 protein: ASSGGRSIDNEQF

CDR3 length: 9
V gene: TRBV20-1
clone size: few
CDR3 protein: SQRSNTEAF

CDR3 length: 14
V gene: TRBV7-2
clone size: NA
CDR3 protein: ASSSSGTSGGYEQY

CDR3 length: 10
V gene: TRBV18
clone size: NA
CDR3 protein: TSSPDIYGYT

CDR3 length: 11
V gene: TRBV6-5
clone size: few
CDR3 protein: ASSIQEWNIQY

CDR3 length: 11
V gene: TRBV20-1
clone size: NA
CDR3 protein: SARKSPSYEQY

CDR3 length: 14
V gene: TRBV6-5
clone size: NA
CDR3 protein: ASSYSGSLSPSPLH

CDR3 length: 12
V gene: TRBV20-1
clone size: few
CDR3 protein: SAETRSRGETQY

CDR3 length: 12
V gene: TRBV5-5
clone size: NA
CDR3 protein: ASSTYSGDAEAF

CDR3 length: 12
V gene: TRBV5-1
clone size: few
CDR3 protein: ASSLGDRPYGYT

CDR3 length: 14
V gene: TRBV10-1
clone size: few
CDR3 protein: ASSPASGRKINEQF

CDR3 length: 10
V gene: TRBV20-1
clone size: few
CDR3 protein: SATKPNQPQH

CDR3 length: 17
V gene: TRBV5-1
clone size: few
CDR3 protein: ASSFLPGQGAGGANVLT

CDR3 length: 12
V gene: TRBV20-1
clone size: NA
CDR3 protein: SAARAEVKETQY

CDR3 length: 13
V gene: TRBV5-6
clone size: NA
CDR3 protein: ASSPRVGRQETQY

CDR3 length: 14
V gene: TRBV5-1
clone size: few
CDR3 protein: ASSSPRGRGGNEQF

CDR3 length: 13
V gene: TRBV12-3/TRBV12-4
clone size: many
CDR3 protein: ASSFNGNGDYEQY

CDR3 length: 15
V gene: TRBV14
clone size: few
CDR3 protein: ASSQLLAGGASYEQY

CDR3 length: 12
V gene: TRBV7-6
clone size: few
CDR3 protein: ASNQPAGEETQY

CDR3 length: 10
V gene: TRBV15
clone size: many
CDR3 protein: ATSRGTYEQY

CDR3 length: 12
V gene: TRBV6-5
clone size: NA
CDR3 protein: ASSYRQSLRGQY

CDR3 length: 11
V gene: TRBV30
clone size: few
CDR3 protein: AWEIRGANVLT

CDR3 length: 12
V gene: TRBV5-1
clone size: many
CDR3 protein: ASSLAAPQETQY

CDR3 length: 13
V gene: TRBV18
clone size: NA
CDR3 protein: ASSHQRGGQETQY

CDR3 length: 11
V gene: TRBV5-1
clone size: many
CDR3 protein: ASSLVGAGELF

CDR3 length: 10
V gene: TRBV20-1
clone size: once
CDR3 protein: SARVGPETQY

CDR3 length: 11
V gene: TRBV5-5
clone size: NA
CDR3 protein: ASSPGLHTTQY

CDR3 length: 13
V gene: TRBV6-5
clone size: NA
CDR3 protein: ASSYSEGVANEQF

CDR3 length: 11
V gene: TRBV20-1
clone size: many
CDR3 protein: SARDRRDQPQH